Listed below are T cell receptor beta chains from one sample, sequenced in a study of shared clonotypes between healthy human individuals. Clones were sequenced by immunoSEQ multiplex PCR, and TCRdb holds only the in-frame ones, with some missing. Seen here are some 1,100,000 clones, roughly 74% observed once, and the top ten hold around 0.47%. Sequencing was performed on memory CD4+ T cells from PBMCs. Every receptor here comes from a man aged 18-30 years in good health. Some clones in this sample may be carry-over from other donors' samples. CDR3s include the opening cysteine and the closing phenylalanine or tryptophan. D genes are given only for firm matches. The listing skips clone size in some rows; elsewhere it reads once, few, many or a size class.

CASSLAPGLAFNNEQFF | TGTGCCAGTAGCCTCGCCCCGGGACTAGCTTTCAACAATGAGCAGTTCTTC | TRBV19 | - | TRBD2 | TRBJ2-1
CASSQWEGAADTEAFF | TGTGCCAGCAGCCAATGGGAGGGGGCGGCGGACACTGAAGCTTTCTTT | TRBV14 | many | TRBD1 | TRBJ1-1
CASSSGQGGVWPQHF | TGTGCCAGCAGCTCGGGACAGGGAGGAGTTTGGCCCCAGCATTTT | TRBV5-8 | - | TRBD1 | TRBJ1-5
CASSTTTGVYEQYF | TGTGCCAGCAGCACCACGACCGGGGTATACGAGCAGTACTTC | TRBV5-4 | - | - | TRBJ2-7
CASSLQGANIQYF | TGCGCCAGCAGCTTACAGGGGGCGAACATTCAGTACTTC | TRBV5-1 | - | TRBD1 | TRBJ2-4
CASGIRLEETQYF | TGCGCCAGCGGTATAAGACTGGAAGAGACCCAGTACTTC | TRBV5-1 | - | - | TRBJ2-5
CASSPRGVTNEKLFF | TGTGCCAGCAGCCCCAGGGGGGTCACTAATGAAAAACTGTTTTTT | TRBV9 | - | TRBD1 | TRBJ1-4
CASSVDIRDGELYEQYF | TGTGCCAGTAGTGTCGACATCCGGGACGGAGAACTCTACGAGCAGTACTTC | TRBV19 | - | - | TRBJ2-7
CASMSGAGNTIYF | TGTGCCAGCATGTCCGGGGCTGGAAACACCATATATTTT | TRBV28 | - | - | TRBJ1-3
CAANRERNTGELFF | TGTGCCGCCAACCGGGAGAGAAACACCGGGGAGCTGTTTTTT | TRBV5-4 | - | - | TRBJ2-2
CASSLDSGRGTDTQYF | TGTGCCAGCAGCTTAGACTCCGGGAGAGGCACAGATACGCAGTATTTT | TRBV7-9 | - | - | TRBJ2-3
CASSPFRSSYEQYF | TGTGCCAGCAGTCCATTTAGGAGCTCCTACGAGCAGTACTTC | TRBV28 | once | - | TRBJ2-7
CSARVKAEAFF | TGCAGTGCTAGAGTAAAGGCTGAAGCTTTCTTT | TRBV20-1 | - | - | TRBJ1-1
CASSRRRGAETQYF | TGTGCCAGCAGCCGGAGAAGGGGAGCAGAGACCCAGTACTTC | TRBV7-7 | - | - | TRBJ2-5
CASSGIRNRGGGYNNEQFF | TGCGCCAGCAGTGGGATAAGGAACAGAGGAGGGGGGTACAACAATGAGCAGTTCTTC | TRBV10-2 | - | - | TRBJ2-1
CASSLATAWRDNEQFF | TGTGCCAGCAGCTTAGCGACAGCCTGGCGGGACAATGAGCAGTTCTTC | TRBV7-9 | many | - | TRBJ2-1
CASSEERQGGYEQYF | TGTGCCAGCAGTGAAGAGCGACAGGGGGGCTACGAGCAGTACTTC | TRBV2 | - | TRBD1 | TRBJ2-7
CASSDGPERSNQPQHF | TGTGCCAGCAGTGACGGTCCGGAGCGGAGCAATCAGCCCCAGCATTTT | TRBV2 | - | - | TRBJ1-5
CASSVAGSETQYF | TGTGCCAGCAGCGTAGCGGGGTCGGAGACCCAGTACTTC | TRBV9 | few | - | TRBJ2-5
CSVGGGQGYYEQYF | TGCAGCGTCGGTGGGGGACAGGGGTACTACGAGCAGTACTTC | TRBV29-1 | - | TRBD1 | TRBJ2-7
CASSLYGNSRNTIYF | TGCGCCAGCAGCTTATACGGTAATTCTAGAAACACCATATATTTT | TRBV5-1 | - | - | TRBJ1-3
CASSSTGPSYNEQFF | TGCGCCAGCAGCTCGACAGGGCCCTCCTACAATGAGCAGTTCTTC | TRBV5-1 | - | TRBD1 | TRBJ2-1
CASSVEGLLGQYF | TGCGCCAGCAGCGTAGAAGGACTTCTAGGGCAGTACTTC | TRBV10-1 | few | - | TRBJ2-7
CSASSATLKFF | TGCAGTGCTAGTTCTGCGACTCTGAAGTTCTTC | TRBV20-1 | - | - | TRBJ2-1
CASSQGLAGGLEQFF | TGTGCCAGCAGCCAAGGACTAGCGGGAGGACTTGAGCAGTTCTTC | TRBV4-2 | - | TRBD2 | TRBJ2-1
CASSRRTGADEAFF | TGCGCCAGCAGCCGGAGAACAGGGGCGGATGAAGCTTTCTTT | TRBV5-1 | few | TRBD1 | TRBJ1-1
CASQFPSQCTGELFF | TGTGCCAGCCAATTCCCATCCCAGTGCACCGGGGAGCTGTTTTTT | TRBV11-3 | - | - | TRBJ2-2
CASNLRGRNQPQHF | TGTGCCAGCAATCTAAGGGGGCGCAATCAGCCCCAGCATTTT | TRBV2 | - | TRBD1 | TRBJ1-5
CASSYQLAGAGNEQFF | TGTGCCAGCAGCTACCAACTAGCGGGAGCCGGCAATGAGCAGTTCTTC | TRBV11-2 | - | TRBD2 | TRBJ2-1
CASSPFYEQFF | TGTGCCAGCAGCCCCTTCTATGAGCAGTTCTTC | TRBV7-9 | - | - | TRBJ2-1
CASSLNYGSPNEQFF | TGTGCCAGCAGTTTAAACTACGGGAGTCCCAATGAGCAGTTCTTC | TRBV27 | - | - | TRBJ2-1
CASSLLGGRAYEQYF | TGCGCCAGCAGCTTGTTGGGCGGGAGGGCCTACGAGCAGTACTTC | TRBV5-1 | - | TRBD2 | TRBJ2-7
CASSLAGQGVYNEQFF | TGTGCCAGCAGCTTAGCGGGACAGGGAGTATACAATGAGCAGTTCTTC | TRBV11-1 | - | TRBD1 | TRBJ2-1
CASSPVELAGGYNEQFF | TGTGCCAGCAGCCCCGTCGAACTAGCGGGAGGGTACAATGAGCAGTTCTTC | TRBV4-2 | - | TRBD2 | TRBJ2-1
CASSPTGVSTEAFF | TGTGCCAGCAGCCCAACAGGGGTATCCACTGAAGCTTTCTTT | TRBV6-6 | - | TRBD1 | TRBJ1-1
CASSTDSGNQPQHF | TGTGCCAGCAGTACTGACTCTGGCAATCAGCCCCAGCATTTT | TRBV28 | - | - | TRBJ1-5
CASSPGQGREKLFF | TGTGCCAGCAGCCCGGGACAGGGTCGGGAAAAACTGTTTTTT | TRBV7-9 | - | TRBD1 | TRBJ1-4
CASSIRGLAGREQYF | TGTGCCAGTAGTATAAGAGGACTAGCGGGACGCGAGCAGTACTTC | TRBV19 | - | TRBD2 | TRBJ2-7
CASSPPGGITQYF | TGTGCCAGCAGCCCTCCTGGGGGGATAACGCAGTATTTT | TRBV7-6 | - | - | TRBJ2-3
CASSLEMSGRRVNEQFF | TGTGCCAGCAGCTTAGAGATGAGCGGGAGGAGGGTCAATGAGCAGTTCTTC | TRBV7-3 | - | TRBD2 | TRBJ2-1
CASSRRLAAPDTQYF | TGCGCCAGCAGCAGACGACTAGCGGCCCCAGATACGCAGTATTTT | TRBV5-1 | - | TRBD2 | TRBJ2-3
CASSSTTGRSGELFF | TGTGCCAGCAGCTCGACGACAGGGAGGTCCGGGGAGCTGTTTTTT | TRBV9 | - | - | TRBJ2-2
CASSSHSKGRTYEQYF | TGTGCCAGCAGTTCGCATAGTAAGGGACGGACCTACGAGCAGTACTTC | TRBV6-5 | - | - | TRBJ2-7
CASSWGQMNTEAFF | TGCGCCAGCAGCTGGGGGCAGATGAACACTGAAGCTTTCTTT | TRBV5-1 | many | - | TRBJ1-1
CAWNSGATYNEQFF | TGTGCCTGGAATAGCGGGGCAACCTACAATGAGCAGTTCTTC | TRBV30 | - | TRBD2 | TRBJ2-1
CASSTDGSGNTIYF | TGTGCCAGTAGTACGGACGGATCTGGAAACACCATATATTTT | TRBV19 | - | - | TRBJ1-3
CASSQVGRTGRADTQYF | TGTGCCAGCAGCCAAGTAGGGAGGACAGGGCGAGCAGATACGCAGTATTTT | TRBV4-2 | once | TRBD1 | TRBJ2-3
CASSPPGLAVGELFF | TGTGCCAGCAGCCCCCCGGGACTAGCGGTCGGGGAGCTGTTTTTT | TRBV7-2 | - | TRBD2 | TRBJ2-2
CASSPQEGGARTEAFF | TGTGCCAGCTCACCCCAAGAAGGGGGCGCGAGGACTGAAGCTTTCTTT | TRBV18 | many | TRBD1 | TRBJ1-1
CASSSSINTIYF | TGTGCCAGCAGCTCCTCAATAAACACCATATATTTT | TRBV7-9 | - | - | TRBJ1-3
CASEPAVGAPSYEQYF | TGTGCCAGCGAGCCCGCCGTGGGGGCCCCCTCCTACGAGCAGTACTTC | TRBV6-6 | - | - | TRBJ2-7